The 11 T cell receptor beta chains below come from one sample, sequenced in a study of blood T cell repertoires in COVID-19. Generated by immunoSEQ multiplex PCR, the TCRdb table keeps only in-frame clones and is missing some. The sample consists of 100,000 or so clones, roughly nine tenths of them appearing once. The material sequenced was peripheral blood. The source is a middle-aged man with active COVID-19.

This chain connects TRBV4-2 to TRBJ2-7; 12 nucleotides line up with TRBD2. The CDR3 has 15 amino acids. The germline CDR1 and CDR2 sequences are LGHNA and YNFKEQ. After removal of 3 bases from V and 2 bases from J, the junction contained 2 bases not matched to a gene. The CDR3 DNA follows: TGTGCCAGCAGCCAGCCTAGCGGGGGGGCCTACGAGCAGTACTTC. Translated, it gives CASSQPSGGAYEQYF.

The chain combines TRBV7-2 with TRBJ2-5; 7 bases map to TRBD1. Germline V gene sequence: CDR1 SGHTA, CDR2 FQGNSA. This CDR3 is built from 14 residues. V dropped 7 bases and J dropped 1; count of bases not matched to a gene: 6. The DNA of the CDR3 is TGTGCCAGCAAACAAGGGGGCCCCCAAGAGACCCAGTACTTC. It codes for CASKQGGPQETQYF.

The CDR3 DNA reads as TGTGCCAGCAGCCAAGATGGACAGGGCGATCCCTACGAGCAGTACTTC. It translates to CASSQDGQGDPYEQYF. The chain carries TRBV3-1 (or the pseudogene TRBV3-2) and TRBJ2-7, with 8 bases fitting TRBD1. The CDR3 totals 16 residues. Germline CDR1 and CDR2: LGHDT and YNNKEL (reference sequence). The V and J ends lost 0 bases and 2 bases, in that order; junction bases with no gene match: 6.

V and J are TRBV5-1 and TRBJ1-2, with 8 bases matching TRBD1. The CDR3 consists of 13 residues. Looked up from germline, CDR1 is SGHRS and CDR2 is YFSETQ. Trimming removed 5 bases from V and 5 bases from J; junction bases left unmatched: 5. The CDR3 bases are TGCGCCAGCAGTAACGGGGACAGGTATGGCTACACCTTC. Translated, it gives CASSNGDRYGYTF.

The gene calls are TRBV6-5 and TRBJ1-4; D might be TRBD1 (5 bases). Germline-derived CDR1 and CDR2 are MNHEY and SVGAGI. V was shortened by 7 bases and J by 0 bases, with 6 bases between the two germline ends. The CDR3 extends over 13 amino acids. The CDR3 region has the DNA TGTGCCAGCAAACAGGCAACTAATGAAAAACTGTTTTTT. This gives the protein CASKQATNEKLFF.

The chain uses TRBV7-9 and TRBJ1-1, with TRBD1 matching over 8 bases. CDR3 length: 15 amino acids. After removal of 4 bases from V and 0 bases from J, the junction contained 4 bases not matched to a gene. Germline-derived CDR1 and CDR2 are SEHNR and FQNEAQ (reference sequence). CDR3 amino acids: CASSSLQGVNTEAFF. CDR3 nucleotide sequence: TGTGCCAGCAGCTCCTTACAGGGGGTGAACACTGAAGCTTTCTTT.

The gene calls are TRBV6-6 and TRBJ1-1, with D possibly matching TRBD1 (5 bases). The CDR3 is 14 amino acids. Looked up from germline, CDR1 is MNHNY and CDR2 is SVGAGI (reference sequence). The V end was cut by 0 bases, the J end by 5 bases, with 10 bases between. CDR3 residues: CASSYSGGVTEAFF. In DNA form, the CDR3 reads TGTGCCAGCAGTTACTCGGGGGGTGTTACTGAAGCTTTCTTT.

The CDR3 here is CAWARQTPAVTQYF. CDR3 nucleotides: TGTGCCTGGGCTAGACAGACACCTGCGGTGACCCAGTACTTC. The gene calls are TRBV30 and TRBJ2-5; TRBD1 might be the D (5 bases). The CDR3 contains 14 residues. Trimming took off 5 bases at V and 7 bases at J, with 20 bases between the two ends. The germline gives CDR1 GTSNPN, CDR2 SVGIG (reference sequence).

This clone was seen a single time. This chain uses TRBV6-1 with TRBJ2-6; TRBD1 might be the D (6 bases). CDR3 length: 14 amino acids. V was clipped by 3 bases and J by 3 bases, with 6 bases between them. Per germline, CDR1 MNHNS and CDR2 SASEGT. The DNA for the CDR3 is TGTGCCAGCAGTGACAGGGGTGGGGCCAACGTCCTGACTTTC. Translation gives CASSDRGGANVLTF.

The chain has TRBV7-9 and TRBJ2-7, with 9 bases fitting TRBD2. The CDR3 contains 18 residues. Unmatched junction bases numbered 20, after V lost 5 bases and J lost 6 bases. Per the germline V gene, CDR1 is SEHNR and CDR2 is FQNEAQ (reference sequence). CDR3 DNA: TGTGCCAGCAGCGATAACAGGGGTTATAGCGGGGGTCTCCCCGAGCAGTACTTC. It yields the protein CASSDNRGYSGGLPEQYF. The complete variable domain, with remaining parts taken from reference TRBV7-9 and TRBJ2-7, reads DTGVSQNPRHKITKRGQNVTFRCDPISEHNRLYWYRQTLGQGPEFLTYFQNEAQLEKSRLLSDRFSAERPKGSFSTLEIQRTEQGDSAMYLCASSDNRGYSGGLPEQYFGPGTRLTVT.

About this clone: At one end the junction does not follow the germline gene, possibly because of a read error. V gene TRBV3-1 (or the pseudogene TRBV3-2) combines with J gene TRBJ1-2; a weak D match, TRBD1 (5 bases). CDR1 is LGHDT and CDR2 is YNNKEL in the germline V gene (reference sequence). The CDR3 is 14 amino acids. This CDR3 is CASTQKRGSYGYTF. In nucleotides, the CDR3 is TGTGCCAGCACCCAAAAGCGGGGCTCTTATGGCTACACCTTC.